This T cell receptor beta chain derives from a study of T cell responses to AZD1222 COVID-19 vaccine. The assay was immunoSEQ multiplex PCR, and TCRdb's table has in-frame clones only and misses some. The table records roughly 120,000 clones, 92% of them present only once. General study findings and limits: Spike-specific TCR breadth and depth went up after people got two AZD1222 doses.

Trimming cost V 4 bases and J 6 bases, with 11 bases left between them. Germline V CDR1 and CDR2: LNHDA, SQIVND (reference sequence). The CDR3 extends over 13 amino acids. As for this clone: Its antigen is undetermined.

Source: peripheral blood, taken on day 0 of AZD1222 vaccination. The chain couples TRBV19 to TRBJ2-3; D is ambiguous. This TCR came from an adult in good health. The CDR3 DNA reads TGTGCCAGTAGTAACCCTCCTTGGGATACGCAGTATTTT. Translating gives CASSNPPWDTQYF. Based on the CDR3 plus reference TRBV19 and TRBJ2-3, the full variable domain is DGGITQSPKYLFRKEGQNVTLSCEQNLNHDAMYWYRQDPGQGLRLIYYSQIVNDFQKGDIAEGYSVSREKKESFPLTVTSAQKNPTAFYLCASSNPPWDTQYFGPGTRLTVL.